Each of the 5 T cell receptor beta chains below was sequenced from the same sample in a study of long-term antiretroviral therapy in people with HIV. Researchers report immunoSEQ v3.0 was run at survey level. The assay was immunoSEQ multiplex PCR, and TCRdb's table has in-frame clones only and misses some. The sample has about 22,000 clones; about 88% are singletons. The material sequenced was unsorted PBMCs, taken 0.6 years after starting antiretroviral therapy. All receptors come from a man between 60 and 75 years old with HIV.

The J gene is TRBJ2-4, the V gene TRBV5-1, with D possibly matching TRBD2 (6 bases). V lost 5 bases, J lost 0 bases, and 12 bases lay in between. CDR3 length: 15 residues. Germline CDR1 SGHRS, CDR2 YFSETQ. CDR3 sequence: CASSSGGAAKNIQYF. The CDR3 nucleotides are TGCGCCAGCAGTTCTGGCGGGGCAGCCAAAAACATTCAGTACTTC.

This clone showed up just once. This chain connects TRBV7-8 to TRBJ1-1; 8 bases align to TRBD1. Germline V gene lookup returns CDR1 SGHVS and CDR2 FQNEAQ. Trimming cost V 4 bases and J 4 bases; bases outside gene matches: 5. CDR3 size: 14 residues. CDR3 region: CASSWDRRGTEAFF. CDR3 DNA: TGTGCCAGCAGCTGGGACAGGAGGGGCACTGAAGCTTTCTTT.

J is TRBJ2-2 and V is TRBV27; D may be TRBD1 (6 bases). V was pared by 5 bases and J by 5 bases, with 18 bases between. Per germline, CDR1 MNHEY and CDR2 SMNVEV (reference sequence). CDR3 size: 16 residues. Here the CDR3 reads CASSPPFPQGTGELFF. The CDR3 region has the DNA TGTGCCAGCAGTCCCCCCTTCCCCCAGGGGACCGGGGAGCTGTTTTTT.

The rearrangement joins TRBV7-4 to TRBJ1-5, with D unclear. Germline V CDR1 and CDR2: SGHVT, SQSDAQ. This CDR3 region has 14 residues. Trimming shortened V by 3 bases and J by 4 bases, and 10 bases separated the two germline ends. Here the CDR3 reads CASSFEGFNQPQHF. CDR3 coding DNA: TGTGCCAGCAGCTTCGAGGGCTTTAATCAGCCCCAGCATTTT.

The rearrangement links TRBV19 to TRBJ1-1; 8 nucleotides match TRBD1. Trimming cost V 5 bases and J 1 base; bases outside gene matches: 6. The CDR3 has 15 residues. Looked up from germline, CDR1 is LNHDA and CDR2 is SQIVND (reference sequence). The CDR3 bases are TGTGCCAGTAGTCCCGGAGGGACAGGGAACACTGAAGCTTTCTTT. Residues: CASSPGGTGNTEAFF.